The 19 T cell receptor beta chains below all came from one sample that was sequenced in a study of blood T cells in healthy people across ages. Combining a sample-barcoded 5' primer with a J-beta primer mix, a second PCR ran for roughly 7 to 11 cycles. TCRdb itself ran the 5' RACE reads through MiXCR, one entry per CDR3 protein. The repertoire holds 980,000 or so distinct CDR3 sequences, with around 48% as singletons. The sample taken for sequencing was blood. All receptors come from a man younger than 45 in good health.

This clonotype was observed a handful of times. This sequence joins TRBV27 and TRBJ2-3; 9 bases fit TRBD1. Trimming took 3 bases from V and 2 from J; bases not matched to a gene: 6. The length of the CDR3 is 16 residues. Germline V gene sequence: CDR1 MNHEY, CDR2 SMNVEV (reference sequence). CDR3 in DNA: TGTGCCAGCAGTTTGCGGACAGGGGCTTACACAGATACGCAGTATTTT. It encodes CASSLRTGAYTDTQYF.

CDR3 nucleotide sequence: TGCAGTGCTAGTGCCGGGACCGATAATCAGCCCCAGCATTTT. It encodes CSASAGTDNQPQHF. The chain uses TRBV20-1 and TRBJ1-5, with D possibly TRBD1 on 5 matching bases. CDR3 length: 14 residues. Germline V gene lookup returns CDR1 DFQATT and CDR2 SNEGSKA (reference sequence). V shed 3 bases and J shed 4 bases, with 13 bases lying between them.

This clonotype has at least ten counts. The chain has TRBV6-5 and TRBJ2-1; D might be TRBD1 or TRBD2, each matching 5 bases. There are 14 residues in the CDR3. V dropped 5 bases and J dropped 6 bases, with 14 bases sitting between them. CDR1 MNHEY and CDR2 SVGAGI come from the germline V gene. The DNA for the CDR3 is TGTGCCAGCAGTCCAACGGGGCCGGCCAATGAGCAGTTCTTC. This codes for CASSPTGPANEQFF.

The rearrangement uses TRBV29-1 and TRBJ1-1; D unclear. With 1 base removed from V and 5 bases from J, the gap between germline ends came to 14 bases. Germline assignment: CDR1 SQVTM and CDR2 ANQGSEA. The CDR3 totals 14 residues. CDR3 DNA: TGCAGCGTTGAAGTGCCCACCGGGGTAACTGAAGCTTTCTTT. It translates to CSVEVPTGVTEAFF. Full variable domain (remainder filled in from reference TRBV29-1 and TRBJ1-1): SAVISQKPSRDICQRGTSLTIQCQVDSQVTMMFWYRQQPGQSLTLIATANQGSEATYESGFVIDKFPISRPNLTFSTLTVSNMSPEDSSIYLCSVEVPTGVTEAFFGQGTRLTVV.

The chain joins TRBV7-8 to TRBJ2-7; 7 bases fit TRBD1. Unmatched junction bases numbered 21, after V lost 4 bases and J lost 6 bases. Germline loops: CDR1 SGHVS, CDR2 FQNEAQ. The CDR3 runs to 18 residues. CDR3 residues: CASSYRGVSAKSQSEQYF. CDR3 sequence (DNA): TGTGCCAGCAGCTACAGGGGTGTTAGTGCCAAGTCTCAGTCCGAGCAGTACTTC. Full variable domain (missing parts from reference TRBV7-8 and TRBJ2-7): GAGVSQSPRYKVAKRGQDVALRCDPISGHVSLFWYQQALGQGPEFLTYFQNEAQLDKSGLPSDRFFAERPEGSVSTLKIQRTQQEDSAVYLCASSYRGVSAKSQSEQYFGPGTRLTVT.

The chain carries TRBV12-3 or TRBV12-4 and TRBJ2-3; a possible D gene is TRBD2 (6 bases). The CDR3 spans 14 residues. V was shortened by 7 bases and J by 6 bases, with 17 bases between the two germline ends. The CDR3 sequence is CASTAGTTLDTQYF. CDR3 in DNA: TGTGCCAGCACCGCGGGAACCACACTGGATACGCAGTATTTT.

This clonotype showed up just a few times. The chain combines TRBV5-4 with TRBJ2-2; D is unresolved. CDR1 is SGHNT and CDR2 is YYREEE in the germline V gene (reference sequence). The CDR3 contains 15 residues. V was clipped by 0 bases and J by 4 bases, with 10 bases between them. The CDR3 DNA reads TGTGCCAGCAGCTTGGCTAAAAGCTTCACCGGGGAGCTGTTTTTT. Amino acid sequence: CASSLAKSFTGELFF.

Turning to this clonotype: Possible read error: a much larger clone is one base away. The CDR3 sequence is CASSSRDSLYNEQFF. CDR3 DNA sequence: TGTGCCAGCAGCAGCCGGGACAGCCTTTACAATGAGCAGTTCTTC. The rearrangement uses TRBV7-9 and TRBJ2-1, with TRBD1 matching over 7 bases. The CDR3 is 15 residues long. CDR1 SEHNR and CDR2 FQNEAQ come from the germline V gene (reference sequence). The J segment lost 4 bases and the V segment lost 5 bases, leaving 8 bases of the junction unmatched.

This chain links TRBV20-1 with TRBJ2-1; 9 nucleotides match TRBD1. The V gene end was trimmed by 6 bases and the J gene end by 4 bases; junction bases not matched to a gene: 10. The V gene's germline CDR1 is DFQATT and CDR2 SNEGSKA (reference sequence). This CDR3 is 15 amino acids long. The DNA of the CDR3 is TGCAGTGCACCACTCGGGGACAGGGTTTACAATGAGCAGTTCTTC. Translating it yields CSAPLGDRVYNEQFF.

This clonotype was seen only a few times. CDR3 protein: CASSEPFLAGTNNEQFF. The CDR3 DNA reads TGTGCCAGCAGTGAACCCTTCCTAGCGGGGACGAACAATGAGCAGTTCTTC. V is TRBV6-1 and J is TRBJ2-1; TRBD2 aligns across 9 bases. Germline CDR1 reads MNHNS; CDR2 reads SASEGT. With 2 bases clipped from V and 5 bases from J, the junction kept 10 bases outside the gene matches. The CDR3 consists of 17 residues.

The genes are TRBV7-2 and TRBJ1-5, with unresolved D. The germline V gene encodes CDR1 SGHTA and CDR2 FQGNSA. The length of the CDR3 is 14 residues. The germline V and J ends were trimmed by 0 bases and 3 bases, with 6 bases remaining between them. CDR3 amino acids: CASSLARLNQPQHF. The CDR3 DNA follows: TGTGCCAGCAGCTTAGCCAGACTCAATCAGCCCCAGCATTTT.

The chain joins TRBV11-2 to TRBJ2-5, with a possible D match to TRBD1 (5 bases). This CDR3 is built from 15 residues. Trimming pared 0 bases from V and 5 bases from J, leaving 13 bases between. Germline CDR1 and CDR2: SGHAT and FQNNGV. The CDR3 spells CASSLDWAGQETQYF. CDR3 in DNA: TGTGCCAGCAGCTTAGATTGGGCAGGGCAGGAGACCCAGTACTTC.

This chain joins TRBV20-1 and TRBJ2-1; tentatively, D is TRBD2 (6 bases). The ends were cut back, 5 bases at V and 8 bases at J, with 19 bases in the middle. Per the germline V gene, CDR1 is DFQATT and CDR2 is SNEGSKA (reference sequence). CDR3 length: 14 residues. CDR3 protein: CSARIFLASDEQFF. CDR3 sequence (DNA): TGCAGTGCTCGAATTTTCCTAGCGAGCGATGAGCAGTTCTTC.

Many counts were recorded for this clonotype. V and J are TRBV20-1 and TRBJ2-3; D gene ambiguous. This CDR3 is 11 amino acids long. Germline CDR1 is DFQATT and CDR2 is SNEGSKA (reference sequence). The CDR3 DNA follows: TGCAGCGCCCGGAGCACAGATACGCAGTATTTT. As protein: CSARSTDTQYF.

This clonotype was counted only a few times. V usage is TRBV7-8 and J usage is TRBJ2-1; 13 nucleotides agree with TRBD2. The CDR3 has 15 amino acids. Germline lookup yields CDR1 SGHVS and CDR2 FQNEAQ. With V trimmed by 5 bases and J by 11 bases, 9 bases remained unmatched. CDR3 in amino acids: CASSERLAGGEKQFF. The CDR3 bases are TGTGCCAGCAGCGAGAGACTAGCGGGGGGTGAGAAGCAGTTCTTC. The full variable domain, its missing parts supplied by reference TRBV7-8 and TRBJ2-1, is GAGVSQSPRYKVAKRGQDVALRCDPISGHVSLFWYQQALGQGPEFLTYFQNEAQLDKSGLPSDRFFAERPEGSVSTLKIQRTQQEDSAVYLCASSERLAGGEKQFFGPGTRLTVL.

V is TRBV28 and J is TRBJ2-7; 8 bases align to TRBD1. CDR1 is MDHEN, CDR2 SYDVKM, per germline. The CDR3 is 14 residues long. V gave up 7 bases and J gave up 3 bases; unmatched junction bases: 8. The CDR3 coding sequence is TGTGCCAGCAAGCCGGGACAGGTAAACTACGAGCAGTACTTC. This translates into CASKPGQVNYEQYF.

In this sample, this clonotype turned up a few times. The genes are TRBV29-1 and TRBJ2-2; the D is unclear. V lost 4 bases to trimming and J lost 3 bases, with 6 bases between them. CDR1 and CDR2 (germline): SQVTM, ANQGSEA. This CDR3 spans 12 amino acids. CDR3 DNA sequence: TGCAGCGTTGTGCAGGACACCGGGGAGCTGTTTTTT. Amino acids: CSVVQDTGELFF.

The rearrangement joins TRBV7-2 to TRBJ1-4; 7 bases map to TRBD1. Germline CDR1 is SGHTA and CDR2 is FQGNSA. This CDR3 spans 15 amino acids. V dropped 4 bases and J dropped 8; count of bases not matched to a gene: 10. The CDR3 DNA reads TGTGCCAGCAGCTCCCGAACAGGGGTGGGGGAAAAACTGTTTTTT. It specifies CASSSRTGVGEKLFF. The entire variable domain, with the rest obtained from reference TRBV7-2 and TRBJ1-4, is as follows: GAGVSQSPSNKVTEKGKDVELRCDPISGHTALYWYRQSLGQGLEFLIYFQGNSAPDKSGLPSDRFSAERTGGSVSTLTIQRTQQEDSAVYLCASSSRTGVGEKLFFGSGTQLSVL.

This rearrangement joins TRBV19 to TRBJ2-4; TRBD1 is a possible D gene (5 bases). There are 20 residues in the CDR3. V shed 2 bases and J shed 1 base, with 24 bases lying between them. CDR1 and CDR2 (germline): LNHDA, SQIVND (reference sequence). The CDR3 loop reads CASSITQFYGGQGAKNIQYF. The CDR3 region has the DNA TGTGCCAGTAGTATAACTCAATTTTACGGTGGACAAGGGGCCAAAAACATTCAGTACTTC.